This T cell receptor beta chain came from a study of T-cell reconstitution after alpha-beta-depleted transplantation in children. A TCRbeta library incorporating unique molecular identifiers was prepared. MiXCR, run by TCRdb on the PCR reads, gives a single entry per CDR3 protein. The table includes 200,000 to 250,000 distinct CDR3 sequences, approximately 9.5% detected once. This TCR was sampled from a human donor who donated a stem cell graft to a child with acute lymphoblastic leukemia. This specimen consisted of PBMCs from the stem cell graft donor, obtained from the stem cell graft.

The CDR3 is CASSLTPMTGGNGYTF. CDR3 nucleotide sequence: TGCGCCAGCAGCTTAACCCCAATGACAGGGGGCAATGGCTACACCTTC. The chain has TRBV5-1 and TRBJ1-2, with 10 positions matching TRBD1. Germline values: CDR1 SGHRS, CDR2 YFSETQ. The CDR3 runs to 16 residues. V gave up 2 bases and J gave up 6 bases; unmatched junction bases: 10.